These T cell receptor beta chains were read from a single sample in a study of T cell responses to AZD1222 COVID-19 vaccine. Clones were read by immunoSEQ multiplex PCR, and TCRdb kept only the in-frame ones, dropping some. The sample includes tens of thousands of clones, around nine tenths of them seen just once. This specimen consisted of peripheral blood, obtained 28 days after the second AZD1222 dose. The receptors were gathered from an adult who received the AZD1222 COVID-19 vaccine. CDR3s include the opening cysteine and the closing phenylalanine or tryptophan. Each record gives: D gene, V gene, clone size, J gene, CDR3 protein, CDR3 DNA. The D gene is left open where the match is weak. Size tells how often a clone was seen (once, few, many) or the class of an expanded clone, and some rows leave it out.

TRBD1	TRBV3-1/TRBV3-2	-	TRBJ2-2	CASSQAVTWGQGPKSGELFF	TGTGCCAGCAGCCAAGCCGTAACATGGGGACAGGGCCCGAAGTCCGGGGAGCTGTTTTTT
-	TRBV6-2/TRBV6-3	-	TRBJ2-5	CASSSEPQETQYF	TGTGCCAGCAGTTCCGAGCCCCAAGAGACCCAGTACTTC
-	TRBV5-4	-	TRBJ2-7	CASSLDSGDISYEQYF	TGTGCCAGCAGCTTGGATTCCGGGGACATCTCCTACGAGCAGTACTTC
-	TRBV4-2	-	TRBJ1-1	CASSQDWRGAGGEAFF	TGTGCCAGCAGCCAAGATTGGAGGGGGGCTGGCGGTGAAGCTTTCTTT
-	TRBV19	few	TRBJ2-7	CASSYMDGPRNEQYF	TGTGCCAGTAGTTACATGGACGGGCCCCGGAACGAGCAGTACTTC
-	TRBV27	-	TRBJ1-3	CATRNRPGNTIYF	TGTGCCACCCGAAACAGGCCTGGAAACACCATATATTTT
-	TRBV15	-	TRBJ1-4	CATSRDLGAANEKLFF	TGTGCCACCAGCAGAGATCTGGGGGCGGCTAATGAAAAACTGTTTTTT
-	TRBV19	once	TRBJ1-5	CASSPTWTVKNQPQHF	TGTGCCAGTAGCCCTACTTGGACAGTGAAGAATCAGCCCCAGCATTTT
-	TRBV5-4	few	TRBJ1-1	CASSFRGGTEAFF	TGTGCCAGCAGCTTTCGGGGGGGCACTGAAGCTTTCTTT
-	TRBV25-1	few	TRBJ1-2	CASSDPGEAYGYTF	TGTGCCAGCAGTGACCCAGGGGAAGCCTATGGCTACACCTTC
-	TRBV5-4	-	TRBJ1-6	CASSSQGVYNSPLHF	TGTGCCAGCAGCTCGCAGGGTGTTTATAATTCACCCCTCCACTTT
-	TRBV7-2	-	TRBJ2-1	CASSLGSGNNEQFF	TGTGCCAGCAGCTTAGGGAGCGGCAACAATGAGCAGTTCTTC
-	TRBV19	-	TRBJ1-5	CASRRGRDILQPQHF	TGTGCCAGTAGAAGGGGGAGGGACATCCTTCAGCCCCAGCATTTT
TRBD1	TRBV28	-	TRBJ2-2	CASSFLHPQGGTGELFF	TGTGCCAGCAGTTTTCTCCACCCACAGGGGGGCACCGGGGAGCTGTTTTTT
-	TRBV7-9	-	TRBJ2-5	CASSLWGGRDQETQYF	TGTGCCAGCAGCTTATGGGGGGGCAGGGACCAAGAGACCCAGTACTTC
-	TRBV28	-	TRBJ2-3	CASSLAGPSTDTQYF	TGTGCCAGCAGTTTGGCTGGGCCAAGCACAGATACGCAGTATTTT
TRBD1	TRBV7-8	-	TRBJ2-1	CASSLVGTGANEQFF	TGTGCCAGCAGCTTAGTTGGGACAGGGGCCAATGAGCAGTTCTTC
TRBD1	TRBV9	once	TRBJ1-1	CASSVRPGQGSEAFF	TGTGCCAGCAGCGTAAGACCGGGACAGGGGTCCGAGGCTTTCTTT
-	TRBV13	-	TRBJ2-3	CASSVRAWGYTDTQYF	TGTGCCAGCAGCGTCAGGGCGTGGGGCTATACAGATACGCAGTATTTT
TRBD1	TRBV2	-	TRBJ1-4	CASSEVRGYEKLFF	TGTGCCAGCAGTGAAGTCAGGGGGTACGAAAAACTGTTTTTT
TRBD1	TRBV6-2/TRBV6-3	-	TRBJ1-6	CASSTGGGYNSPLHF	TGTGCCAGCAGTACAGGGGGAGGCTATAATTCACCCCTCCACTTT
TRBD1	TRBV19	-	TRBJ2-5	CASSMFPRRGIEETQYF	TGTGCCAGTAGTATGTTCCCCCGCAGGGGGATTGAGGAGACCCAGTACTTC
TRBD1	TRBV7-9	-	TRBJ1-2	CASSFWTGGSDGYTF	TGTGCCAGCAGCTTCTGGACAGGGGGGTCGGATGGCTACACCTTC
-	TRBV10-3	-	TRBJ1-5	CAIGGEPSNQPQHF	TGTGCCATCGGAGGGGAGCCGAGCAATCAGCCCCAGCATTTT
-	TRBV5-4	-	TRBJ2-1	CASSLAWAEGNEQFF	TGTGCCAGCAGCTTGGCCTGGGCAGAGGGCAATGAGCAGTTCTTC
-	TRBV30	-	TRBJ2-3	CAWSVGAGDTQYF	TGTGCCTGGAGTGTAGGGGCGGGGGATACGCAGTATTTT